Described below is a single T cell receptor (beta chain) sequence and its context. Its antigen is not known. The table came from immunoSEQ multiplex PCR; TCRdb's copy has only in-frame clones and leaves some out. Here the sample spans 90,000 to 100,000 clones, about 93% being singletons. The sample belongs to a study of cytomegalovirus exposure and HLA in healthy donors. Study-level background: The 130 or so validation repertoires used the same platform as the roughly 700 first-cohort repertoires (as reported by a later analysis). Broader study findings: Cytomegalovirus association was assigned to about 150 TCR beta chains. Most sequenced TCRs were rare (though some public TCRs occurred in many donors). Reportedly, diagnosis of cytomegalovirus status by the classifier showed high specificity and sensitivity.

This TCR derives from a woman aged 25-40 years in good health and CMV-seropositive. Sequencing was done on a sample of PBMCs.

The chain's CDR3 is CASSGGHGYTF. The DNA for the CDR3 is TGTGCCAGCAGCGGAGGGCATGGCTACACCTTC. The chain couples TRBV9 to TRBJ1-2; D ambiguous. Trimming left V 3 bases short and J 6 bases short, with 6 bases between. The length of the CDR3 is 11 residues. CDR1 and CDR2 from the germline V gene are SGDLS and YYNGEE.